Listed here are 10 T cell receptor beta chains from one sample, sequenced in a study of CD8 T cells in Susac syndrome. RNA, at about 0.45 to 1 ug, was reverse transcribed with random hexamers. TCRdb called the immunoSEQ multiplex PCR reads again in MiXCR, with one record for every CDR3 protein. The table has 150,000 to 200,000 distinct CDR3 sequences, about 94% seen once; the top ten hold around 0.097%. Material for sequencing was CD4+ T cells from PBMCs. All receptors derive from a human donor with multiple sclerosis.

The chain uses TRBV12-3 or TRBV12-4 and TRBJ2-7; D uncertain. V dropped 6 bases and J dropped 3 bases, with 15 bases sitting between them. The CDR3 covers 14 residues. CDR3 DNA sequence: TGTGCCAGCAGACCGGGCGGCCCACTCTACGAGCAGTACTTC. It codes for CASRPGGPLYEQYF.

The J gene is TRBJ2-5, the V gene TRBV4-2; the match to TRBD2 covers 8 bases. CDR1 and CDR2 from the germline V gene are LGHNA and YNFKEQ. The junction had 7 bases not matched to a gene; V was cut back by 2 bases and J by 5 bases. CDR3 size: 15 residues. CDR3 nucleotides: TGTGCCAGCAGCCAACTCGGGGGGGCCTCGGAGACCCAGTACTTC. This sequence encodes CASSQLGGASETQYF.

For the CDR3, the DNA is TGTGCCAGCAGGGTAGCCTCGAACACTGAAGCTTTCTTT. Its protein is CASRVASNTEAFF. The genes are TRBV19 and TRBJ1-1; weak D call: TRBD1 (5 bases). The CDR3 is 13 amino acids. Germline loops: CDR1 LNHDA, CDR2 SQIVND (reference sequence). V lost 9 bases to trimming and J lost 1 base, with 12 bases between them.

CDR3 protein: CSARDRRSTNEKLFF. The CDR3 nucleotides read TGCAGTGCTAGAGACAGGCGATCAACTAATGAAAAACTGTTTTTT. The chain carries TRBV20-1 and TRBJ1-4; D remains unclear. Germline V gene lookup returns CDR1 DFQATT and CDR2 SNEGSKA (reference sequence). The CDR3 consists of 15 residues. V was clipped by 0 bases and J by 0 bases, with 8 bases between them.

The chain has TRBV4-3 and TRBJ1-3, with D maybe TRBD1 (6 bases). Looked up from germline, CDR1 is LGHNA and CDR2 is YSLEER. CDR3 length: 16 amino acids. V was shortened by 4 bases and J by 0 bases, with 13 bases between the two germline ends. As DNA, the CDR3 is TGCGCCAGCAGCCCTCAGCAGGGGACCTCTGGAAACACCATATATTTT. Its translation is CASSPQQGTSGNTIYF.

V is TRBV24-1 and J is TRBJ1-5, with D tentatively TRBD1 (5 bases). The V end lost 4 bases, the J end lost 3 bases, and 9 bases lay between the germline ends. The CDR3 spans 14 residues. Germline V gives CDR1 KGHDR, CDR2 SFDVKD. The CDR3 nucleotides read TGTGCCACCAGTGAGGGGGGTCTCAATCAGCCCCAGCATTTT. Encoded protein: CATSEGGLNQPQHF.

The chain employs TRBV10-3 and TRBJ2-3, with 12 bases that match TRBD2. This CDR3 has 15 amino acids. CDR1 is ENHRY and CDR2 is SYGVKD in the germline V gene. J gave up 2 bases and V 8 bases, and 5 bases lay outside the gene matches. CDR3 loop: CAISGLAGNTDTQYF. The CDR3 DNA sequence: TGTGCCATCTCCGGACTAGCGGGAAACACAGATACGCAGTATTTT.

The gene calls are TRBV29-1 and TRBJ1-1, with 7 bases fitting TRBD1. V lost 4 bases, J lost 4 bases, and 6 bases stayed unmatched. The CDR3 has 13 residues. Germline V gene lookup returns CDR1 SQVTM and CDR2 ANQGSEA. Here the CDR3 reads CSVGAGGRTEAFF. The CDR3 nucleotides are TGCAGCGTTGGTGCAGGGGGTCGCACTGAAGCTTTCTTT.

The DNA of the CDR3 is TGTGCCTGGAGTGAGCTGTATGGCTACACCTTC. Amino acids: CAWSELYGYTF. The chain links TRBV30 to TRBJ1-2; D remains ambiguous. The CDR3 is 11 residues long. Per germline, CDR1 GTSNPN and CDR2 SVGIG (reference sequence). The germline V and J ends were trimmed by 1 base and 5 bases, with 5 bases remaining between them.

This clonotype was observed once. The CDR3 DNA reads TGCAGCGTTGACAGGGACTACAATGAGCAGTTCTTC. Translating gives CSVDRDYNEQFF. The chain employs TRBV29-1 and TRBJ2-1; D is possibly TRBD1 (5 bases). Trimming stripped 3 bases from V and 3 bases from J, with 6 bases between. Germline V CDR1 and CDR2: SQVTM, ANQGSEA. The CDR3 is 12 amino acids.